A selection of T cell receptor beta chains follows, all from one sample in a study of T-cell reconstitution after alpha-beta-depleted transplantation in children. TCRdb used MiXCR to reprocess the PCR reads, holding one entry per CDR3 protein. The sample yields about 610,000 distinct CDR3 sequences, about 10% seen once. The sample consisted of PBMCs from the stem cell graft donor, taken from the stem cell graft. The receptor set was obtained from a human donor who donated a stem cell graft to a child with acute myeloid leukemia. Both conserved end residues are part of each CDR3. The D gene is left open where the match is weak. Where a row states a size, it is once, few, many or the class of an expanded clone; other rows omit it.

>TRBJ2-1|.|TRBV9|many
TGTGCCAGCAGCCCCAATTGGGGGAAAACCTACAATGAGCAGTTCTTC
CASSPNWGKTYNEQFF
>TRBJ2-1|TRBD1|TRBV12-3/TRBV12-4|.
TGTGCCAGCAGGACCGGGACAGGGTGGTTCTTC
CASRTGTGWFF
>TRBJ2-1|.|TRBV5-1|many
TGCGCCAGCAGCTCATCCGGGACTGGGGGCCCCAATGAGCAGTTCTTC
CASSSSGTGGPNEQFF
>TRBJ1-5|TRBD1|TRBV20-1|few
TGCAGTGCTCCACAGGGGGAAGGCAATCAGCCCCAGCATTTT
CSAPQGEGNQPQHF
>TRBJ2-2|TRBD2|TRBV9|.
TGTGCCAGCAGCGTAGTTGGGGGGGGAAACACCGGGGAGCTGTTTTTT
CASSVVGGGNTGELFF
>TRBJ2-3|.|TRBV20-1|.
TGCAGTGCCGGCCGGGAAACGCAGTATTTT
CSAGRETQYF
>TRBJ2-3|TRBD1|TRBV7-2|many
TGTGCCAGCAGCTTAGACAGGGGAAGAGATACGCAGTATTTT
CASSLDRGRDTQYF
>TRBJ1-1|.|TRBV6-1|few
TGTGCCAGCGGTCCCACGGTGGACCCAACTGAAGCTTTCTTT
CASGPTVDPTEAFF
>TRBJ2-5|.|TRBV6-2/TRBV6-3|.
TGTGCCAGCAGTCGGACAATTTCGGAGACCCAGTACTTC
CASSRTISETQYF
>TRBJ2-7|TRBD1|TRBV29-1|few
TGCAGCGTTGAAGCCATCAGGGGGCCGGAGTACGAGCAGTACTTC
CSVEAIRGPEYEQYF
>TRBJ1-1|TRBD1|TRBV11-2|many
TGTGCCAGTCTTCCCCCGGGACAGAAGAACACTGAAGCTTTCTTT
CASLPPGQKNTEAFF
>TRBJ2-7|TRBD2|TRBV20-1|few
TGCAGTGCTAGGGCTGTAGCGGGTCGCTCCTACGAGCAGTACTTC
CSARAVAGRSYEQYF
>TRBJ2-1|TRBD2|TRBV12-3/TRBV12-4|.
TGTGCCAGCAGCCTGGGACTAGCGGGAGTTAGTGGTGAGCAGTTCTTC
CASSLGLAGVSGEQFF
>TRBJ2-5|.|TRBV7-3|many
TGTGCCAGCAGCTCATCGATCGGGGGGACCCAGTACTTC
CASSSSIGGTQYF
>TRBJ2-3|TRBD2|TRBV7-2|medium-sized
TGTGCCAGCAGCAACGGACTAGCGGGAAGCGGAAATACGCAGTATTTT
CASSNGLAGSGNTQYF
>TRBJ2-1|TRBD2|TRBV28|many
TGTGCCAGCGGATTGAGCGGGAGGCCCTACAATGAGCAGTTCTTC
CASGLSGRPYNEQFF
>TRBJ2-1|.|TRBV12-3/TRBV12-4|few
TGTGCCAGCAGTCTTCTAACCGGGACATTCCCTAATGAGCAGTTCTTC
CASSLLTGTFPNEQFF
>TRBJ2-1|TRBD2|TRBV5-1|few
TGCGCCAGCAGGGTTGCGGGAGGGCCGAACAATGAGCAGTTCTTC
CASRVAGGPNNEQFF
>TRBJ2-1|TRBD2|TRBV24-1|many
TGTGCCACCAGTGACCCCGGCGGGAGCAAGGGGGAGCAGTTCTTC
CATSDPGGSKGEQFF
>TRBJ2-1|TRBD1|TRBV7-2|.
TGTGCCAGCAGCAGGGGACAGGTGGCGTACAATGAGCAGTTCTTC
CASSRGQVAYNEQFF